The 30 T cell receptor beta chains in this list originate from one sample, sequenced in a study of blood T cell repertoires in COVID-19. Assay: immunoSEQ multiplex PCR; the TCRdb copy retains only in-frame clones and omits some. There are about 180,000 clones in the sample; about 85% occur only once, and around a sixth lies in the top ten. Sequencing used peripheral blood. Source of these receptors: a person aged 70 to 85 with COVID-19, enrolled during active disease.

The table lists this clone with a few counts. The chain recombines TRBV12-3 or TRBV12-4 with TRBJ1-2; D is undetermined. V lost 10 bases, J lost 3 bases, and 15 bases lay in between. The CDR3 extends over 13 amino acids. The CDR3 spells CATRVYFDYGYTF. The CDR3 DNA follows: TGTGCCACCCGGGTTTATTTCGACTATGGCTACACCTTC.

This chain uses TRBV29-1 with TRBJ2-7; 12 bases fit TRBD2. Germline CDR1 is SQVTM and CDR2 is ANQGSEA. CDR3 length equals 15 residues. After removal of 4 bases from V and 3 bases from J, the junction contained 7 bases not matched to a gene. The CDR3 region is CSVGPTSGSNYEQYF. The CDR3 DNA reads TGCAGCGTTGGCCCGACTAGCGGGAGTAACTACGAGCAGTACTTC.

The chain uses TRBV24-1 and TRBJ2-5; 11 nucleotides match TRBD1. Per germline, CDR1 KGHDR and CDR2 SFDVKD. CDR3 length: 15 amino acids. V dropped 4 bases and J dropped 5; count of bases not matched to a gene: 5. CDR3 sequence reads: CATSEGTGGRETQYF. The CDR3 nucleotides read TGTGCCACCAGTGAGGGGACAGGGGGTCGGGAGACCCAGTACTTC.

This sequence joins TRBV6-5 and TRBJ2-5; D is perhaps TRBD1 (5 bases). Germline lookup yields CDR1 MNHEY and CDR2 SVGAGI. The CDR3 runs to 14 residues. Deletions cut 9 bases from V and 1 base from J, with 15 bases between. The CDR3 region has the DNA TGTGCCAGTTACCAGGGCTGGTTCCAAGAGACCCAGTACTTC. Amino acids: CASYQGWFQETQYF.

The J gene is TRBJ2-2, the V gene TRBV5-4; TRBD2 might be the D (5 bases). CDR1 and CDR2 (germline): SGHNT, YYREEE (reference sequence). This CDR3 spans 15 amino acids. V was cut by 7 bases and J by 2 bases, with 15 bases left in between. This CDR3 is CASSSRGPNTGELFF. The CDR3 DNA reads as TGTGCCAGCTCAAGTCGCGGGCCAAACACCGGGGAGCTGTTTTTT.

This clone was observed a single time. V gene TRBV28 combines with J gene TRBJ2-1; 12 nucleotides match TRBD2. Germline CDR1 reads MDHEN; CDR2 reads SYDVKM. The trim removed 6 bases at V and 8 bases at J, leaving 14 bases unmatched. This CDR3 has 17 amino acids. Here the CDR3 reads CASRSTSGRRLGHEQFF. The CDR3 bases are TGTGCCAGCAGATCGACTAGCGGGAGAAGGCTCGGGCATGAGCAGTTCTTC.

To note about this clone: Distinct nucleotide sequences in the sample also encode this CDR3. The chain joins TRBV5-1 to TRBJ1-4, with a tentative D call TRBD1 (6 bases). The V end lost 0 bases, the J end lost 8 bases, and 14 bases lay between the germline ends. This CDR3 has 15 residues. CDR1 is SGHRS, CDR2 YFSETQ, per germline. The CDR3 coding sequence is TGCGCCAGCAGCTTGGGTGGCAGGGGAGACGAAAAACTGTTTTTT. This sequence encodes CASSLGGRGDEKLFF.

The chain employs TRBV4-1 and TRBJ2-7; no clear D. CDR3 length: 16 residues. V lost 0 bases and J lost 6, with 18 bases in between. Germline CDR1 MGHRA, CDR2 YSYEKL. DNA of the CDR3: TGCGCCAGCAGCCAAGATCCTGTGACACAAACGGTCGAGCAGTACTTC. Its protein product is CASSQDPVTQTVEQYF.

The V gene is TRBV5-1, the J gene TRBJ1-1, with a tentative D call TRBD1 (5 bases). Trimming shortened V by 5 bases and J by 3 bases, and 11 bases separated the two germline ends. The CDR3 has 13 amino acids. Germline V gives CDR1 SGHRS, CDR2 YFSETQ. The CDR3 DNA is TGCGCCAGCAGATATGTAGGGGACACTGAAGCTTTCTTT. Amino acid sequence: CASRYVGDTEAFF.

The rearrangement joins TRBV19 to TRBJ2-7; D is undetermined. Deletions cut 3 bases from V and 1 base from J, with 7 bases between. The CDR3 is 13 amino acids. CDR1 is LNHDA and CDR2 is SQIVND in the germline V gene (reference sequence). DNA for the CDR3: TGTGCCAGTAGTATTGGCATTTCCTACGAGCAGTACTTC. Translation: CASSIGISYEQYF.

This rearrangement joins TRBV5-6 to TRBJ1-2; 8 nucleotides line up with TRBD1. Germline V gene lookup returns CDR1 SGHDT and CDR2 YYEEEE. Germline trimming cut 4 bases from V and 4 bases from J; bases unmatched to any gene: 15. The length of the CDR3 is 17 residues. The CDR3 sequence is CASSGILTGGHGYGYTF. CDR3 bases: TGTGCCAGCAGCGGAATTCTTACAGGGGGTCATGGCTATGGCTACACCTTC.

V gene TRBV27 combines with J gene TRBJ2-1; 8 bases align to TRBD2. The J segment lost 10 bases and the V segment lost 3 bases, leaving 11 bases of the junction unmatched. Germline lookup yields CDR1 MNHEY and CDR2 SMNVEV (reference sequence). The CDR3 has 15 residues. The CDR3: CASSFGLPGGLEQFF. CDR3 nucleotide sequence: TGTGCCAGCAGTTTTGGACTCCCGGGGGGGTTGGAGCAGTTCTTC.

The rearrangement joins TRBV7-2 to TRBJ2-2, with D maybe TRBD1 (5 bases). V was shortened by 1 base and J by 3 bases, with 9 bases between the two germline ends. This CDR3 contains 15 residues. The germline V gene encodes CDR1 SGHTA and CDR2 FQGNSA. The CDR3 DNA sequence: TGTGCCAGCAGCTTAGTTCTAGGGGACACCGGGGAGCTGTTTTTT. Its translation: CASSLVLGDTGELFF.

The rearrangement joins TRBV13 to TRBJ2-5, with TRBD2 as a possible D gene (7 bases). V was clipped by 4 bases and J by 1 base, with 19 bases between them. The CDR3 consists of 17 residues. Germline CDR1 PRHDT, CDR2 FYEKMQ (reference sequence). CDR3 nucleotide sequence: TGTGCCAGCAGCTCGACCGGATGGCGGGGGCGCCAAGAGACCCAGTACTTC. Encoded protein: CASSSTGWRGRQETQYF. The full variable domain, rest sourced from reference TRBV13 and TRBJ2-5, is AAGVIQSPRHLIKEKRETATLKCYPIPRHDTVYWYQQGPGQDPQFLISFYEKMQSDKGSIPDRFSAQQFSDYHSELNMSSLELGDSALYFCASSSTGWRGRQETQYFGPGTRLLVL.

The CDR3: CASTDLTASPLHF. DNA for the CDR3: TGTGCCAGCACAGACTTGACAGCTTCACCCCTCCACTTT. The V and J genes are TRBV6-6 and TRBJ1-6, with D possibly being TRBD1 (5 bases). Germline loops: CDR1 MNHNY, CDR2 SVGAGI (reference sequence). Trimming stripped 7 bases from V and 9 bases from J, with 13 bases between. This CDR3 is built from 13 residues.

This clone was recorded only once. The chain links TRBV5-1 to TRBJ1-2; 8 positions match TRBD1. The CDR3 has 15 residues. With 5 bases clipped from V and 2 bases from J, the junction kept 8 bases outside the gene matches. In germline, CDR1 is SGHRS, CDR2 YFSETQ. This CDR3 is CASRDRTGRNYGYTF. CDR3 sequence (DNA): TGCGCCAGCAGGGATCGGACAGGGAGAAACTATGGCTACACCTTC.

The chain is built from TRBV15 and TRBJ1-3; D unresolved. This CDR3 contains 13 residues. V was pared by 1 base and J by 2 bases, with 3 bases between. Germline CDR1 LNHNV, CDR2 YYDKDF (reference sequence). CDR3 nucleotides: TGTGCCACCAGCAGAGGGCCTGGAAACACCATATATTTT. Translated: CATSRGPGNTIYF.

The chain recombines TRBV7-2 with TRBJ1-2, with 7 positions matching TRBD1. CDR1 and CDR2 (germline): SGHTA, FQGNSA. This CDR3 region has 13 residues. The J segment lost 13 bases and the V segment lost 5 bases, leaving 13 bases of the junction unmatched. The DNA of the CDR3 is TGTGCCAGCAGCCGATTCCTCCAGGGGGGTTTCACCTTC. Translated: CASSRFLQGGFTF.

This chain connects TRBV5-1 to TRBJ1-1; no reliable D call. CDR3 length equals 15 residues. Germline-derived CDR1 and CDR2 are SGHRS and YFSETQ. V dropped 0 bases and J dropped 1 base, with 10 bases sitting between them. CDR3 nucleotide sequence: TGCGCCAGCAGCTTGGACGGGAGGGCGAACACTGAAGCTTTCTTT. Translation: CASSLDGRANTEAFF.

As concerns this clone: The identical CDR3 is also encoded by other nucleotide sequences in the sample. This chain joins TRBV5-1 and TRBJ2-7; TRBD2 aligns across 11 bases. In germline, CDR1 is SGHRS, CDR2 YFSETQ. After removal of 5 bases from V and 1 base from J, the junction contained 5 bases not matched to a gene. The CDR3 runs 15 residues. The CDR3 sequence is CASRGGLADSYEQYF. In DNA, the CDR3 is TGCGCCAGCAGGGGGGGACTAGCGGATTCCTACGAGCAGTACTTC.

This chain joins TRBV15 and TRBJ1-4; D remains ambiguous. The CDR3 has 15 amino acids. In germline, CDR1 is LNHNV, CDR2 YYDKDF (reference sequence). Between the trimmed V and J ends, which lost 6 bases and 2 bases, there was a span of 13 bases. Here the CDR3 DNA reads TGTGCCACCAGTAGTAGAGGAGGTACTAATGAAAAACTGTTTTTT. Protein sequence: CATSSRGGTNEKLFF.

The V call is TRBV27, the J call TRBJ2-3; 11 bases agree with TRBD2. The germline V gene encodes CDR1 MNHEY and CDR2 SMNVEV (reference sequence). V was pared by 7 bases and J by 2 bases, with 8 bases of the junction left unmatched. CDR3 size: 16 residues. CDR3: CASMASGRPTTDTQYF. The CDR3 nucleotides are TGTGCCAGCATGGCTAGCGGGAGGCCCACCACAGATACGCAGTATTTT.

V usage is TRBV7-7 and J usage is TRBJ2-2; 7 bases are shared with TRBD2. The germline gives CDR1 SSHAT, CDR2 FNYEAQ (reference sequence). The V gene end was trimmed by 5 bases and the J gene end by 6 bases; junction bases not matched to a gene: 3. This CDR3 region has 13 residues. CDR3 DNA: TGTGCCAGCAGCGGGGAGGGACCCGGGGAGCTGTTTTTT. It translates to CASSGEGPGELFF.

The chain employs TRBV11-2 and TRBJ1-1, with 9 positions matching TRBD1. The CDR3 runs 19 residues. J gave up 6 bases and V 5 bases, and 22 bases lay outside the gene matches. The germline V gene has CDR1 SGHAT and CDR2 FQNNGV. CDR3: CASSERPPGSSDRGSEAFF. The CDR3 bases are TGTGCCAGCAGCGAAAGGCCCCCGGGGAGCTCGGACAGGGGATCTGAAGCTTTCTTT. Filled out from reference TRBV11-2 and TRBJ1-1, the complete variable domain reads EAGVAQSPRYKIIEKRQSVAFWCNPISGHATLYWYQQILGQGPKLLIQFQNNGVVDDSQLPKDRFSAERLKGVDSTLKIQPAKLEDSAVYLCASSERPPGSSDRGSEAFFGQGTRLTVV.

The chain couples TRBV28 to TRBJ1-3, with D possibly matching TRBD1 (6 bases). Per germline, CDR1 MDHEN and CDR2 SYDVKM. This CDR3 is 15 amino acids long. V lost 6 bases to trimming and J lost 2 bases, with 14 bases between them. The DNA for the CDR3 is TGTGCCAGCAGCACCCCAGGGGTTACTGGAAACACCATATATTTT. Translation: CASSTPGVTGNTIYF. Complete variable domain (other parts from reference TRBV28 and TRBJ1-3): DVKVTQSSRYLVKRTGEKVFLECVQDMDHENMFWYRQDPGLGLRLIYFSYDVKMKEKGDIPEGYSVSREKKERFSLILESASTNQTSMYLCASSTPGVTGNTIYFGEGSWLTVV.

This clone came up once. This chain joins TRBV29-1 and TRBJ2-7; TRBD1 agrees at 8 bases. Germline-derived CDR1 and CDR2 are SQVTM and ANQGSEA. Trimming cost V 3 bases and J 7 bases; bases outside gene matches: 5. The CDR3 extends over 12 amino acids. This CDR3 reads CSVDRGLSEQYF. For the CDR3, the DNA is TGCAGCGTTGACAGGGGGCTCAGTGAGCAGTACTTC.

The chain is built from TRBV3-1 (or the pseudogene TRBV3-2) and TRBJ1-4; 9 bases map to TRBD1. The germline gives CDR1 LGHDT, CDR2 YNNKEL (reference sequence). V dropped 4 bases and J dropped 7; count of bases not matched to a gene: 4. The CDR3 runs to 14 residues. CDR3 bases: TGTGCCAGCAGCCGGGACAGGGTGGGTGAAAAACTGTTTTTT. Its protein is CASSRDRVGEKLFF.

The rearrangement links TRBV5-1 to TRBJ1-6, with TRBD1 matching over 8 bases. The CDR3 totals 15 residues. Per the germline V gene, CDR1 is SGHRS and CDR2 is YFSETQ. The ends lost 0 bases at V and 8 bases at J; junction bases unmatched: 4. CDR3 loop: CASSLAGGEDSPLHF. DNA of the CDR3: TGCGCCAGCAGCTTGGCAGGGGGCGAGGATTCACCCCTCCACTTT.

V usage is TRBV6-6 and J usage is TRBJ2-2; 9 nucleotides align to TRBD1. Per germline, CDR1 MNHNY and CDR2 SVGAGI (reference sequence). The CDR3 spans 14 residues. V trimming: 6 bases; J trimming: 2 bases; junction bases outside the gene matches: 1. The CDR3 DNA is TGTGCCAGCAGGGACAGGGGAAACACCGGGGAGCTGTTTTTT. It specifies CASRDRGNTGELFF.

The sample holds one count of this clone. CDR3 sequence reads: CASSFGGPRDEQFF. The CDR3 coding sequence is TGTGCCAGCAGCTTCGGGGGGCCCCGCGATGAGCAGTTCTTC. The chain combines TRBV5-6 with TRBJ2-1; D possibly corresponds to TRBD2 (7 bases). V was shortened by 2 bases and J by 8 bases, with 14 bases between the two germline ends. The CDR3 has 14 residues. Germline values: CDR1 SGHDT, CDR2 YYEEEE.